This T cell receptor (beta chain) was retrieved from a study of T cell changes during pregnancy in multiple sclerosis (dated by TCRdb to about 2019). As for the study more broadly: The study examined how the T cell repertoire changed over the course of pregnancy in women with multiple sclerosis.

Libraries were constructed by the immunoSEQ multiplex PCR assay. Entries here come from immuneACCESS through TCRdb and include only in-frame sequences with V and J called. Some clones fail to appear in such tables; in the studies checked, an unresolved V gene covers under half of the shortfall, and the cause of the remainder is unknown. The table for this sample lists over 30,000 clones; approximately 94% of them were counted only once. Jointly, the top ten make up more than 0.35% of the sample. Worth noting for this clone: Its antigen remains undetermined. No clone much larger than this one lies a single base away; base qualities are absent.

Based on the germline V gene, the CDR1 and CDR2 sequences are SGHDT and YYEEEE. CDR3 length: 16 amino acids, cysteine to phenylalanine. Only the CDR3 portion is preserved as DNA: 48 bases, with reading frame beginning at the first base. Trimming accounts for 3 bases at V and 3 bases at J, while the number of junction bases matched to no gene is 8. The rearrangement combines TRBV5-6 with TRBJ2-3; 9 junctional bases match TRBD2. This clonotype originated in a female donor with multiple sclerosis, enrolled in a pregnancy study. The specimen was CD4+ T cells from peripheral blood mononuclear cells, collected after pregnancy. The nucleotide sequence reads as follows: TGTGCCAGCAGCTCTCTAGGCGGGGGGGCAACAGATACGCAGTATTTT. The translation is CASSSLGGGATDTQYF.